This passage covers 24 T cell receptor beta chains from one sample sequenced in a study of chemoradiotherapy in HPV16-positive cancers. Measured with immunoSEQ multiplex PCR; TCRdb has only the in-frame clones, and not every one. The profile shows about 68,000 clones, about nine tenths of them singletons. Sequenced material: blood, taken from a patient who underwent chemoradiotherapy. These receptors were taken from a human donor with HPV-associated anogenital cancer.

This clone was recorded once. The genes are TRBV6-5 and TRBJ1-4; D ambiguous. Trimming took 0 bases from V and 7 from J, leaving 12 bases between them. This CDR3 has 15 residues. CDR1 and CDR2 from the germline V gene are MNHEY and SVGAGI. As DNA, the CDR3 is TGTGCCAGCAGTTACTCAACCGGGTTCGGTGAAAAACTGTTTTTT. Protein: CASSYSTGFGEKLFF.

The rearrangement links TRBV19 to TRBJ1-6; D is possibly TRBD1 (6 bases). Germline CDR1 reads LNHDA; CDR2 reads SQIVND (reference sequence). The germline V and J ends were trimmed by 7 bases and 9 bases, with 16 bases remaining between them. This CDR3 has 14 amino acids. The CDR3 spells CASMGGADGSPLHF. CDR3 nucleotide sequence: TGTGCCAGTATGGGGGGCGCGGATGGTTCACCCCTCCACTTT.

The gene calls are TRBV6-1 and TRBJ1-5; D is uncertain. Trimming removed 1 base at V and 5 bases at J, with 9 bases between. Germline CDR1 and CDR2: MNHNS and SASEGT. The CDR3 is 14 residues long. The CDR3 is CASSEVAGYQPQHF. The CDR3 DNA is TGTGCCAGCAGTGAAGTGGCGGGATATCAGCCCCAGCATTTT.

The chain has TRBV11-2 and TRBJ1-5, with unresolved D. The CDR3 length is 13 residues. Trimming took 3 bases from V and 7 from J, leaving 10 bases between them. CDR1 and CDR2 (germline): SGHAT, FQNNGV. CDR3 loop: CASSLWTGQPQHF. CDR3 DNA: TGTGCCAGCAGCTTGTGGACCGGACAGCCCCAGCATTTT.

The chain carries TRBV5-1 and TRBJ2-3; D perhaps matches TRBD2 (6 bases). This CDR3 spans 15 amino acids. V lost 4 bases and J 2 bases, leaving 14 bases between the germline ends. Germline V gene lookup returns CDR1 SGHRS and CDR2 YFSETQ. The CDR3 is CASSPGTHTTDTQYF. The DNA of the CDR3 is TGCGCCAGCAGCCCCGGGACTCATACCACAGATACGCAGTATTTT. Using reference TRBV5-1 and TRBJ2-3 for the parts outside the CDR3, the full variable domain is KAGVTQTPRYLIKTRGQQVTLSCSPISGHRSVSWYQQTPGQGLQFLFEYFSETQRNKGNFPGRFSGRQFSNSRSEMNVSTLELGDSALYLCASSPGTHTTDTQYFGPGTRLTVL.

The V and J genes are TRBV7-9 and TRBJ1-2; 10 bases align to TRBD1. This CDR3 spans 15 amino acids. CDR1 and CDR2 from the germline V gene are SEHNR and FQNEAQ (reference sequence). V lost 2 bases and J lost 3; bases outside the gene matches: 3. In DNA, the CDR3 is TGTGCCAGCAGCTTATGGGGGACAGGGGACTATGGCTACACCTTC. This gives the protein CASSLWGTGDYGYTF.

The chain joins TRBV5-1 to TRBJ1-1; TRBD1 is a possible D gene (5 bases). The CDR3 length is 16 residues. CDR1 and CDR2 from the germline V gene are SGHRS and YFSETQ. The germline V and J ends were trimmed by 0 bases and 1 base, with 13 bases remaining between them. CDR3 amino acids: CASSLGISRENTEAFF. In DNA, the CDR3 is TGCGCCAGCAGCTTGGGAATCTCCAGGGAGAACACTGAAGCTTTCTTT.

The CDR3 DNA follows: TGTGCCAGCAGTTCAACCTATGTTAGAGTCAACACCATATATTTT. This sequence encodes CASSSTYVRVNTIYF. V and J are TRBV28 and TRBJ1-3; no clear D gene. The germline V gene has CDR1 MDHEN and CDR2 SYDVKM. Trimming removed 4 bases at V and 7 bases at J, with 17 bases between. This CDR3 region has 15 residues.

This clone appeared once. This CDR3 is CASSLRTGANNYEQYF. DNA for the CDR3: TGTGCCAGCAGTTTAAGGACAGGGGCGAATAACTACGAGCAGTACTTC. V gene TRBV27 combines with J gene TRBJ2-7, with 9 bases matching TRBD1. Germline CDR1 MNHEY, CDR2 SMNVEV (reference sequence). The ends lost 2 bases at V and 3 bases at J; junction bases unmatched: 8. The CDR3 contains 16 residues.

The V call is TRBV5-1, the J call TRBJ1-3, with D uncertain. The germline gives CDR1 SGHRS, CDR2 YFSETQ. V dropped 0 bases and J dropped 0 bases, with 7 bases sitting between them. The CDR3 consists of 15 residues. DNA of the CDR3: TGCGCCAGCAGCTTGGAGGGAGGCTCTGGAAACACCATATATTTT. Translation: CASSLEGGSGNTIYF.

The chain has TRBV5-1 and TRBJ2-1, with 8 bases matching TRBD1. Germline CDR1 and CDR2: SGHRS and YFSETQ. The CDR3 has 15 residues. V was clipped by 4 bases and J by 9 bases; unmatched bases: 12. Written as DNA, the CDR3 is TGCGCCAGCAGCCCTTGGACAGGGATTGCGAGTGAGCAGTTCTTC. Encoded protein: CASSPWTGIASEQFF.

V usage is TRBV28 and J usage is TRBJ1-4; D not resolved. Germline V lookup: CDR1 MDHEN, CDR2 SYDVKM. Trimming left V 1 base short and J 3 bases short, with 12 bases between. The CDR3 contains 16 residues. CDR3 DNA: TGTGCCAGCAGTTTATACTCTTTCGAGGCTAATGAAAAACTGTTTTTT. Amino acid sequence: CASSLYSFEANEKLFF. Filled out from reference TRBV28 and TRBJ1-4, the complete variable domain reads DVKVTQSSRYLVKRTGEKVFLECVQDMDHENMFWYRQDPGLGLRLIYFSYDVKMKEKGDIPEGYSVSREKKERFSLILESASTNQTSMYLCASSLYSFEANEKLFFGSGTQLSVL.

J is TRBJ2-1 and V is TRBV6-1; 14 nucleotides line up with TRBD2. CDR3 length: 19 residues. CDR1 MNHNS and CDR2 SASEGT come from the germline V gene. The trim removed 2 bases at V and 1 base at J, leaving 7 bases unmatched. CDR3: CASSEMGLAGAGSYNEQFF. The CDR3 bases are TGTGCCAGCAGTGAAATGGGACTAGCGGGAGCAGGGTCCTACAATGAGCAGTTCTTC.

The chain combines TRBV5-4 with TRBJ2-7; D may match TRBD1 or TRBD2 (5 bases each). Per the germline V gene, CDR1 is SGHNT and CDR2 is YYREEE (reference sequence). The ends were cut back, 5 bases at V and 3 bases at J, with 15 bases in the middle. CDR3 size: 14 residues. The CDR3 region is CASSTPGRNYEQYF. The CDR3 DNA sequence: TGTGCCAGCAGTACGCCGGGACGGAACTACGAGCAGTACTTC.

This chain connects TRBV6-1 to TRBJ2-3; possibly TRBD1 for D (5 bases). V gave up 2 bases and J gave up 3 bases, with 12 bases separating them. From germline, CDR1 is MNHNS and CDR2 SASEGT. The CDR3 totals 15 residues. The CDR3 is CASSEIKGQTDTQYF. In DNA form, the CDR3 reads TGTGCCAGCAGTGAAATAAAGGGGCAAACAGATACGCAGTATTTT.

The rearrangement uses TRBV18 and TRBJ1-1; no definite D call. V was cut by 3 bases and J by 3 bases, with 14 bases left in between. Germline V CDR1 and CDR2: KGHSH, LQKENI. There are 15 residues in the CDR3. CDR3 DNA sequence: TGTGCCAGCTCACCGTTATACCAGAGTGACACTGAAGCTTTCTTT. Its translation is CASSPLYQSDTEAFF.

In this sample, this clone turned up a few times. This chain connects TRBV28 to TRBJ1-1; weak D call: TRBD1 (5 bases). V lost 1 base to trimming and J lost 5 bases, with 11 bases between them. This CDR3 is built from 14 residues. Per germline, CDR1 MDHEN and CDR2 SYDVKM. CDR3 nucleotides: TGTGCCAGCAGTTTATTAGGGTGGGGGACTGAAGCTTTCTTT. Protein sequence: CASSLLGWGTEAFF.

This clone was observed a few times. The rearrangement joins TRBV6-4 to TRBJ2-1; D ambiguous. This CDR3 spans 13 amino acids. V was shortened by 9 bases and J by 4 bases, with 13 bases between the two germline ends. Germline CDR1 reads MRHNA; CDR2 reads SNTAGT. CDR3 region: CASSRSGYNEQFF. CDR3 coding DNA: TGTGCCAGTAGTCGGAGTGGGTACAATGAGCAGTTCTTC.

This chain uses TRBV6-1 with TRBJ1-2; perhaps TRBD1 as D (6 bases). Trimming removed 8 bases at V and 4 bases at J, with 20 bases between. CDR3 length equals 15 residues. CDR1 and CDR2 from the germline V gene are MNHNS and SASEGT. The CDR3 sequence: CASLPTGGLSYGYTF. CDR3 DNA sequence: TGTGCCAGCTTACCAACCGGGGGGCTAAGCTATGGCTACACCTTC.

This chain joins TRBV2 and TRBJ2-3, with 7 bases identical to TRBD1. J gave up 0 bases and V 6 bases, and 6 bases lay outside the gene matches. This CDR3 spans 15 amino acids. Germline V CDR1 and CDR2: SNHLY, FYNNEI. In nucleotides, the CDR3 is TGTGCCAGCAGAGGCAGACAGGGTAGCACAGATACGCAGTATTTT. Translation gives CASRGRQGSTDTQYF. Full variable domain (missing parts from reference TRBV2 and TRBJ2-3): EPEVTQTPSHQVTQMGQEVILRCVPISNHLYFYWYRQILGQKVEFLVSFYNNEISEKSEIFDDQFSVERPDGSNFTLKIRSTKLEDSAMYFCASRGRQGSTDTQYFGPGTRLTVL.

This clone was seen a few times. The chain combines TRBV27 with TRBJ2-5; tentatively, D is TRBD1 (5 bases). V lost 3 bases to trimming and J lost 4 bases, with 18 bases between them. Germline V gene lookup returns CDR1 MNHEY and CDR2 SMNVEV (reference sequence). The CDR3 runs 16 residues. The chain's CDR3 is CASSFSSLVGRETQYF. CDR3 sequence (DNA): TGTGCCAGCAGTTTCAGCTCCTTAGTGGGGCGAGAGACCCAGTACTTC.

About this clone itself: This sample also contains other DNA sequences that code for the same CDR3. The chain employs TRBV6-5 and TRBJ1-3; 7 bases fit TRBD1. CDR1 MNHEY and CDR2 SVGAGI come from the germline V gene. This CDR3 comprises 12 residues. The J segment lost 4 bases and the V segment lost 6 bases, leaving 0 bases of the junction unmatched. The CDR3, as DNA: TGTGCCAGCAGGGGACAGGGAAACACCATATATTTT. Its translation is CASRGQGNTIYF.

The genes are TRBV11-1 and TRBJ2-1; the match to TRBD2 covers 9 bases. Trimming cost V 5 bases and J 0 bases; bases outside gene matches: 8. Germline V gives CDR1 SGHAT, CDR2 FQDESV (reference sequence). There are 17 residues in the CDR3. The CDR3 protein is CASSRRLAGSSYNEQFF. CDR3 nucleotide sequence: TGTGCCAGCAGCCGACGGCTAGCGGGGTCCTCCTACAATGAGCAGTTCTTC.

The rearrangement uses TRBV29-1 and TRBJ2-7; D not certain. From germline, CDR1 is SQVTM and CDR2 ANQGSEA. The V end lost 3 bases, the J end lost 1 base, and 10 bases lay between the germline ends. CDR3 length equals 13 residues. This chain's CDR3 is CSVEDTHSYEQYF. CDR3 DNA sequence: TGCAGCGTTGAGGATACCCATTCCTACGAGCAGTACTTC.